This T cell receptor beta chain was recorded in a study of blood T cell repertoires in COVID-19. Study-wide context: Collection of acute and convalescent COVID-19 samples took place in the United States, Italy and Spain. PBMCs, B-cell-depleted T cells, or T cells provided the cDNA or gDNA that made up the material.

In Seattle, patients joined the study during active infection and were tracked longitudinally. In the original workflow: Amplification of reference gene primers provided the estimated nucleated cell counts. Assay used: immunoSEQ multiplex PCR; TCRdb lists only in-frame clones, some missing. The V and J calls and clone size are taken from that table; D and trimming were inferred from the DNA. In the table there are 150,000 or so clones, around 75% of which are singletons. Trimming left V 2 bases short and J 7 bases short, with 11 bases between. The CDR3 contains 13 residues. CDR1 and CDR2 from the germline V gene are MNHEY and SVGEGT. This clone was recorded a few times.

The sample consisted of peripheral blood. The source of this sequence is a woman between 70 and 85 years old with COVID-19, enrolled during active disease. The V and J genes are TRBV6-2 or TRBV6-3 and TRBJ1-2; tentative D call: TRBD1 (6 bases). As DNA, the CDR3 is TGTGCCAGCAGTTACCAGGGGAGAAGTGGCTACACCTTC. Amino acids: CASSYQGRSGYTF.